This T cell receptor beta chain was sequenced for a study of T-cell reconstitution after alpha-beta-depleted transplantation in children. V shed 3 bases and J shed 7 bases, with 10 bases lying between them. Germline assignment: CDR1 MDHEN and CDR2 SYDVKM. The CDR3 is made up of 14 amino acids. This clonotype was counted between two and nine times. Library preparation (for TCRbeta) was performed with unique molecular identifiers. TCRdb re-called the PCR reads with MiXCR, one entry per CDR3 protein. The data show fewer than 400,000 distinct CDR3 sequences, around 25% seen once. The sequenced sample was PBMCs, mostly from graft donor cells, obtained 180 days after TCRalphabeta/CD19-depleted stem cell transplant. This chain uses TRBV28 with TRBJ1-6, with no clear D. The TCR comes from a male patient younger than 18 who had a stem cell transplant for acute lymphoblastic leukemia, so the T cells may come from the graft donor. The CDR3 protein is CASSFEESNSPLHF. The CDR3 DNA reads TGTGCCAGCAGTTTTGAGGAATCGAATTCACCCCTCCACTTT.